The next 5 T cell receptor beta chains were all read from a single sample in a study of blood T cell repertoires in COVID-19. Method: immunoSEQ multiplex PCR; TCRdb's copy keeps in-frame clones and lacks some. The sample lists 120,000 or so clones, nearly 90% occurring once. Material for sequencing was peripheral blood. The receptors originated from a woman aged 60-75 years with COVID-19, enrolled during active disease.

V gene TRBV11-2 combines with J gene TRBJ2-1, with 11 positions matching TRBD2. Looked up from germline, CDR1 is SGHAT and CDR2 is FQNNGV. Trimming removed 6 bases from V and 6 bases from J; junction bases left unmatched: 7. CDR3 length equals 15 residues. The DNA for the CDR3 is TGTGCCAGCAGTCCCCGTAGCGGGGGGGGCAATGAGCAGTTCTTC. Translation gives CASSPRSGGGNEQFF.

The gene calls are TRBV10-3 and TRBJ2-7; a possible D gene is TRBD2 (6 bases). Trimming took off 7 bases at V and 0 bases at J, with 13 bases between the two ends. Germline CDR1 is ENHRY and CDR2 is SYGVKD. The CDR3 extends over 14 amino acids. In DNA, the CDR3 is TGTGCCATCACGGGGGACGGAGACTCCTACGAGCAGTACTTC. It translates to CAITGDGDSYEQYF.

This sequence joins TRBV5-1 and TRBJ1-4, with D possibly matching TRBD1 (5 bases). The CDR3 runs 13 residues. CDR1 and CDR2 from the germline V gene are SGHRS and YFSETQ. V was cut by 4 bases and J by 5 bases, with 9 bases left in between. The CDR3 region has the DNA TGCGCCAGCAGCGGGGGAGGGAATGAAAAACTGTTTTTT. It specifies CASSGGGNEKLFF. Complete variable domain (other parts from reference TRBV5-1 and TRBJ1-4): KAGVTQTPRYLIKTRGQQVTLSCSPISGHRSVSWYQQTPGQGLQFLFEYFSETQRNKGNFPGRFSGRQFSNSRSEMNVSTLELGDSALYLCASSGGGNEKLFFGSGTQLSVL.

The chain carries TRBV27 and TRBJ1-2, with TRBD1 matching 9 bases. CDR1 and CDR2 from the germline V gene are MNHEY and SMNVEV (reference sequence). The CDR3 runs to 13 residues. Trimming cost V 6 bases and J 4 bases; bases outside gene matches: 3. The CDR3 coding sequence is TGTGCCAGCAGCTCGACAGGGGGCTATGGCTACACCTTC. Encoded protein: CASSSTGGYGYTF.

The rearrangement joins TRBV3-1 (or the pseudogene TRBV3-2) to TRBJ1-5; 10 nucleotides align to TRBD1. Germline values: CDR1 LGHDT, CDR2 YNNKEL (reference sequence). This CDR3 comprises 15 residues. The trim removed 4 bases at V and 2 bases at J, leaving 2 bases unmatched. CDR3 amino acids: CASSRGTGGNQPQHF. Written as DNA, the CDR3 is TGTGCCAGCAGCCGCGGGACAGGGGGCAATCAGCCCCAGCATTTT.